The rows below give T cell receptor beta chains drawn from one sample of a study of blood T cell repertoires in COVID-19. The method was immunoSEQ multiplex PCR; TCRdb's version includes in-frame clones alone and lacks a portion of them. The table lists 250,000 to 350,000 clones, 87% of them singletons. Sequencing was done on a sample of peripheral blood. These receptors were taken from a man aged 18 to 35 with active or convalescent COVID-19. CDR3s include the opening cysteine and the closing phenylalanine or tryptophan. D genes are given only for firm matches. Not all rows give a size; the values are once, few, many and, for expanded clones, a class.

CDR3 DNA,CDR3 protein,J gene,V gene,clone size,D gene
TGTGCCAGCAGCCGAGGACAGGGGGCCAACCCCCGGGAGACCCAGTACTTC,CASSRGQGANPRETQYF,TRBJ2-5,TRBV5-8,NA,TRBD1
TGTGCCAGCAGTTCCCGGTTGAACACTGAAGCTTTCTTT,CASSSRLNTEAFF,TRBJ1-1,TRBV28,NA,NA
TGTGCCAGCATCTACCCTAACTATGGCTACACCTTC,CASIYPNYGYTF,TRBJ1-2,TRBV21-1,NA,NA
TGTGCCAGCAGCTTCGGACTAGCGGGAGACAATGAGCAGTTCTTC,CASSFGLAGDNEQFF,TRBJ2-1,TRBV11-1,once,TRBD2
TGCAGCGTTGGGGGGACAGGGGGCTGGACAGATACGCAGTATTTT,CSVGGTGGWTDTQYF,TRBJ2-3,TRBV29-1,few,TRBD1
TGTGCCATCAGTGAGGCTAGCGGGATGGACAATGAGCAGTTCTTC,CAISEASGMDNEQFF,TRBJ2-1,TRBV10-3,NA,TRBD2
TGCGCCAGCAGCTTGGGACCCAGGGGGCTAGGAAACACCATATATTTT,CASSLGPRGLGNTIYF,TRBJ1-3,TRBV5-1,NA,TRBD1
TGTGCCAGCAGTTATTTTGGGACAGGTGGGGGGGAGCAGTACTTC,CASSYFGTGGGEQYF,TRBJ2-7,TRBV27,NA,TRBD1
TGTGCCAGCAGTTGGGACAGAAGTGGAAACACCATATATTTT,CASSWDRSGNTIYF,TRBJ1-3,TRBV7-9,few,TRBD1
TGTGCCATCAGTGCGGGACAGGGTAGAACATTGGAGCAGTACTTC,CAISAGQGRTLEQYF,TRBJ2-7,TRBV10-3,NA,TRBD1
TGCGCCAGCAGCTTGCGGGGGGCGGGAGATACGCAGTATTTT,CASSLRGAGDTQYF,TRBJ2-3,TRBV5-1,NA,NA
TGCGCCAGCAGCTTGGCGCGAGCGGGAGGGAACACCGGGGAGCTGTTTTTT,CASSLARAGGNTGELFF,TRBJ2-2,TRBV5-1,NA,TRBD2
TGTGCCAGCAGTTTTAGCGGGAGATCAGATACGCAGTATTTT,CASSFSGRSDTQYF,TRBJ2-3,TRBV27,NA,TRBD2
TGTGCCAGCAACAGACTAGCGGGGGGCACCGGGGAGCTGTTTTTT,CASNRLAGGTGELFF,TRBJ2-2,TRBV28,NA,TRBD2
TGTGCCAGCTCACCCGTCACCAGGAACACTGAAGCTTTCTTT,CASSPVTRNTEAFF,TRBJ1-1,TRBV18,NA,NA
TGTGCCAGCAGTCCCATAATCGACGGAGATCAGCCCCAGCATTTT,CASSPIIDGDQPQHF,TRBJ1-5,TRBV6-2/TRBV6-3,NA,NA
TGCAGCGTCCGGGACAGGGTTGGCAATCAGCCCCAGCATTTT,CSVRDRVGNQPQHF,TRBJ1-5,TRBV29-1,NA,TRBD1
TGTGCCAGCAGCCGATCTAAGGGCTACACCTTC,CASSRSKGYTF,TRBJ1-2,TRBV7-9,once,NA
TGCGCCAGCAGCGCGGACAGGCAAGAGACCCAGTACTTC,CASSADRQETQYF,TRBJ2-5,TRBV5-1,NA,TRBD1
TGTGCCAGCAGTCCATGGACTAATCAGGATACGCAGTATTTT,CASSPWTNQDTQYF,TRBJ2-3,TRBV6-5,NA,NA
TGTGCCAGCAGCTTGGGGCAGACAGGGACGGCCGGGGAGCTGTTTTTT,CASSLGQTGTAGELFF,TRBJ2-2,TRBV5-6,once,TRBD1
TGTGCCACCAGTGTACCCGGCGGCGGGGAGCTGTTTTTT,CATSVPGGGELFF,TRBJ2-2,TRBV24-1,NA,NA
TGTGCCAGTAGTCCAGTAGCGGGGGGACGTAGCGGGACCCAGTACTTC,CASSPVAGGRSGTQYF,TRBJ2-5,TRBV19,NA,TRBD2
TGTGCCAGCAGCCTCACGGCTAGCGGGTACAATGAGCAGTTCTTC,CASSLTASGYNEQFF,TRBJ2-1,TRBV6-4,NA,TRBD2
TGTGCCAGCAGTGAGTCGGACAGGGTCACTGAAGCTTTCTTT,CASSESDRVTEAFF,TRBJ1-1,TRBV25-1,NA,TRBD1
TGTGCCAGCCTGTTTCCTTGGAGGACAGAAAATACTTCTGGGGCCAACGTCCTGACTTTC,CASLFPWRTENTSGANVLTF,TRBJ2-6,TRBV2,NA,NA
TGTGCCAGCAGCCACTACTGGGCCTCCTACGAGCAGTACTTC,CASSHYWASYEQYF,TRBJ2-7,TRBV3-1/TRBV3-2,NA,NA
TGCGCCAGCAGCCAGGACCCCCCAGGGGGAGTTTGGGGCTACACCTTC,CASSQDPPGGVWGYTF,TRBJ1-2,TRBV4-3,NA,TRBD1
TGTGCCAGCAGTTCCGGGACAGCAAACTACGAGCAGTACTTC,CASSSGTANYEQYF,TRBJ2-7,TRBV27,once,TRBD1
TGTGCCAGCAGGGGGAGCGGGACGAACACCGGGGAGCTGTTTTTT,CASRGSGTNTGELFF,TRBJ2-2,TRBV11-1,NA,TRBD2
TGTGCCAGCAGCTTAGCGCAGGGGAACACTGAAGCTTTCTTT,CASSLAQGNTEAFF,TRBJ1-1,TRBV7-6,NA,NA
TGTGCCACCAGCAGAGATTTGGAGTTATCGGCCCAGTACTTC,CATSRDLELSAQYF,TRBJ2-5,TRBV15,few,NA
TGTGCCAGCAGCCACAAGCTAGGCGAGCAGTACTTC,CASSHKLGEQYF,TRBJ2-7,TRBV7-9,NA,NA
TGTGCCAGCCTTCTTGGGGGGGGGCCCCGCGAGGAGCAGTTCTTC,CASLLGGGPREEQFF,TRBJ2-1,TRBV6-6,NA,NA
TGTGCCAGCAGCTTAAGGACAGGTGATCAGCCCCAGCATTTT,CASSLRTGDQPQHF,TRBJ1-5,TRBV7-2,NA,TRBD1
TGTGCCAGCAGCTTCGGGACAAGAATGAACACTGAAGCTTTCTTT,CASSFGTRMNTEAFF,TRBJ1-1,TRBV5-6,NA,NA
TGTGCCAGCAGCTCCCCCGGGTTAGCCAAAAACATTCAGTACTTC,CASSSPGLAKNIQYF,TRBJ2-4,TRBV11-2,NA,NA
TGTGCCAGCAGCTCCAATCCCCCCCGGGGGTTCCTCTACGAGCAGTACTTC,CASSSNPPRGFLYEQYF,TRBJ2-7,TRBV5-6,NA,NA
TGTGCCAGTAGTTGGGGGACAGTGTACGAGCAGTACTTC,CASSWGTVYEQYF,TRBJ2-7,TRBV19,NA,TRBD1
TGTGCCAGCTCACCATACGGGGGTTCGGGAGAGACCCAGTACTTC,CASSPYGGSGETQYF,TRBJ2-5,TRBV18,NA,NA
TGTGCCAGCAGGGGTGGACAGGCAGTGGGCCAGCCCCAGCATTTT,CASRGGQAVGQPQHF,TRBJ1-5,TRBV2,NA,TRBD1
TGTGCCACCAGCAGAAATTTAGCGGGAGGTAGCACAGATACGCAGTATTTT,CATSRNLAGGSTDTQYF,TRBJ2-3,TRBV15,NA,TRBD2
TGTGCCAGCAGTGAGAGGGGGCCGGGCAATCAGCCCCAGCATTTT,CASSERGPGNQPQHF,TRBJ1-5,TRBV2,few,TRBD1
TGCGCCAGCAGCTCGAACAGGGGCATGAACACTGAAGCTTTCTTT,CASSSNRGMNTEAFF,TRBJ1-1,TRBV5-1,NA,TRBD1
TGTGCCAGCAGTTACGAAGAGGGCGCAATTGGTTCACCCCTCCACTTT,CASSYEEGAIGSPLHF,TRBJ1-6,TRBV6-2/TRBV6-3,NA,NA
TGTGCCAGCAGTTACCCGGCGGGGCAAGAGACCCAGTACTTC,CASSYPAGQETQYF,TRBJ2-5,TRBV6-2/TRBV6-3,NA,NA
TGTGCCAGCACCCGAGAGGGTGGGGCCAACGTCCTGACTTTC,CASTREGGANVLTF,TRBJ2-6,TRBV6-6,NA,NA
TGTGCCAGCTCACAAAACAGGGGGAATGTTGAAAAACTGTTTTTT,CASSQNRGNVEKLFF,TRBJ1-4,TRBV18,NA,TRBD1
TGTGCCAGCAGTTACGTGGGGGGCTACAATGAGCAGTTCTTC,CASSYVGGYNEQFF,TRBJ2-1,TRBV6-2/TRBV6-3,NA,NA
TGTGCTAGTGGTTTGGGGAGACGTTGGGAGGGGAATGAGCAGTTCTTC,CASGLGRRWEGNEQFF,TRBJ2-1,TRBV12-5,once,TRBD2
TGTGCCAGCAGCTTAAGGCAGGGGGGCGAGCAGTACTTC,CASSLRQGGEQYF,TRBJ2-7,TRBV7-3,once,NA